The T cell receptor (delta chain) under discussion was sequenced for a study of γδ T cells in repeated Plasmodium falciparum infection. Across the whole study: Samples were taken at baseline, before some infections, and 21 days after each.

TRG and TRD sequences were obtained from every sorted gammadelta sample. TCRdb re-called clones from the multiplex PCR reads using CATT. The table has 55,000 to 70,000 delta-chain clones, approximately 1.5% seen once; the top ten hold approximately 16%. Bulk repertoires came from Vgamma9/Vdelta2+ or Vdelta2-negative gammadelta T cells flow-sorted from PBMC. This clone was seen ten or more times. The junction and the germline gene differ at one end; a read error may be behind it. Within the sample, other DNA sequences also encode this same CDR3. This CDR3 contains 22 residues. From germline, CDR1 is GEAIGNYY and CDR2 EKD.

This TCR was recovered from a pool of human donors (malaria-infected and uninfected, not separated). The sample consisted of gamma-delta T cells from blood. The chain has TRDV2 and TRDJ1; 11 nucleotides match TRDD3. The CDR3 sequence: CACWHPTSSGSTGGYFTDKLIF. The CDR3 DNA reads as TGTGCCTGTTGGCATCCTACGTCTTCTGGGTCTACTGGGGGATATTTTACCGACAAACTCATCTTT.